Presented here are 10 T cell receptor beta chains from one specimen sequenced in a study of patients and donors after allogeneic stem cell transplantation. TCRdb fed the RT-PCR reads into MiXCR, producing one record per CDR3 protein. The table shows some 960,000 distinct CDR3 sequences, with about a sixth occurring only once. Specimen: blood, either unsorted or a sorted T cell fraction (not recorded which). Source of these receptors: a human donor who was either an allogeneic HSCT recipient or a stem cell or donor lymphocyte infusion donor (not recorded which). It is not recorded whose cells these are; they may come from a transplant donor.

This clonotype was detected many times. The chain joins TRBV20-1 to TRBJ2-3, with D maybe TRBD2 (6 bases). The CDR3 has 13 residues. Trimming cost V 6 bases and J 7 bases, with 17 bases left between them. Germline-derived CDR1 and CDR2 are DFQATT and SNEGSKA (reference sequence). The CDR3 is CSATTEGPNTQYF. The CDR3 DNA sequence: TGCAGTGCCACCACGGAGGGCCCAAATACGCAGTATTTT.

This chain joins TRBV20-1 and TRBJ2-3, with a weak D call TRBD1 (6 bases). V lost 8 bases and J lost 6, with 18 bases in between. This CDR3 has 13 residues. The germline V gene has CDR1 DFQATT and CDR2 SNEGSKA (reference sequence). DNA for the CDR3: TGCAGTTCCATTGGGGGCCAGGGGGATACGCAGTATTTT. Residues: CSSIGGQGDTQYF.

This clonotype came up a few times. The chain links TRBV6-2 or TRBV6-3 to TRBJ2-1; D might be TRBD2 (5 bases). Germline V gene sequence: CDR1 MNHEY, CDR2 SVGEGT. V lost 6 bases to trimming and J lost 3 bases, with 15 bases between them. The CDR3 contains 15 residues. The CDR3 reads CASSPHQRYYNEQFF. The CDR3 coding sequence is TGTGCCAGCAGCCCCCACCAGCGGTACTACAATGAGCAGTTCTTC.

V is TRBV28 and J is TRBJ2-3; no definite D call. Germline CDR1 reads MDHEN; CDR2 reads SYDVKM. This CDR3 contains 16 residues. Trimming removed 5 bases at V and 3 bases at J, with 18 bases between. CDR3 sequence: CASSPPAFDVTDTQYF. CDR3 bases: TGTGCCAGCAGTCCCCCGGCGTTTGACGTAACAGATACGCAGTATTTT. Complete variable domain (other parts from reference TRBV28 and TRBJ2-3): DVKVTQSSRYLVKRTGEKVFLECVQDMDHENMFWYRQDPGLGLRLIYFSYDVKMKEKGDIPEGYSVSREKKERFSLILESASTNQTSMYLCASSPPAFDVTDTQYFGPGTRLTVL.

CDR3 DNA: TGTGCCAGCAGCTCGGGGGGGTGGGGGACGACCGTTCCTGAAGCTTTCTTT. Translated, it gives CASSSGGWGTTVPEAFF. The gene calls are TRBV7-9 and TRBJ1-1; D possibly corresponds to TRBD1 (5 bases). This CDR3 is built from 17 residues. Germline loops: CDR1 SEHNR, CDR2 FQNEAQ (reference sequence). V was trimmed by 4 bases and J by 6 bases, leaving 24 bases between them.

This clonotype was counted a few times. The chain carries TRBV7-2 and TRBJ1-1; 10 bases are shared with TRBD1. The CDR3 is made up of 17 amino acids. CDR1 and CDR2 (germline): SGHTA, FQGNSA. Trimming took 5 bases from V and 1 from J; bases not matched to a gene: 10. The CDR3 region is CASSRRTGGIWNTEAFF. The CDR3 bases are TGTGCCAGCAGCCGCAGGACAGGGGGTATTTGGAACACTGAAGCTTTCTTT.

In this sample, this clonotype turned up a few times. The rearrangement links TRBV5-1 to TRBJ2-7; maybe TRBD1 (6 bases). CDR1 SGHRS and CDR2 YFSETQ come from the germline V gene. This CDR3 is built from 14 residues. V lost 1 base and J lost 5, with 13 bases in between. Here the CDR3 reads CASSLPGVANEQYF. As DNA, the CDR3 is TGCGCCAGCAGCTTGCCAGGGGTTGCCAACGAGCAGTACTTC.

This clonotype was counted between two and nine times. The chain recombines TRBV21-1 with TRBJ1-6; the D call in the table, TRBD1, was not verified against the DNA. TRBV21-1 is shown as a pseudogene. The CDR3 runs 14 residues. Here the CDR3 reads CASLPGQSYSPLHF. CDR3 DNA sequence: TGTGCCAGCTTACCGGGACAGTCGTATTCACCCCTCCACTTT.

Of note for this clonotype: At one of its ends the junction is not consistent with the germline gene, which may arise from a read error. The DNA for the CDR3 is TGTGCGTGGACTGGAGGGAACACTGAAGCTTTCTTT. This translates into CAWTGGNTEAFF. The V call is TRBV30, the J call TRBJ1-1; D is undetermined. This CDR3 has 12 amino acids. Germline V lookup: CDR1 GTSNPN, CDR2 SVGIG (reference sequence).

The chain links TRBV7-2 to TRBJ2-3, with 11 bases that match TRBD2. Per germline, CDR1 SGHTA and CDR2 FQGNSA. V was clipped by 1 base and J by 3 bases; unmatched bases: 6. This CDR3 is 17 amino acids long. The CDR3 DNA reads TGTGCCAGCAGCTTAGTCCTCACTAGCGGGGGAACAGATACGCAGTATTTT. It specifies CASSLVLTSGGTDTQYF. The variable domain in full, with the rest retrieved from reference TRBV7-2 and TRBJ2-3, is GAGVSQSPSNKVTEKGKDVELRCDPISGHTALYWYRQSLGQGLEFLIYFQGNSAPDKSGLPSDRFSAERTGGSVSTLTIQRTQQEDSAVYLCASSLVLTSGGTDTQYFGPGTRLTVL.